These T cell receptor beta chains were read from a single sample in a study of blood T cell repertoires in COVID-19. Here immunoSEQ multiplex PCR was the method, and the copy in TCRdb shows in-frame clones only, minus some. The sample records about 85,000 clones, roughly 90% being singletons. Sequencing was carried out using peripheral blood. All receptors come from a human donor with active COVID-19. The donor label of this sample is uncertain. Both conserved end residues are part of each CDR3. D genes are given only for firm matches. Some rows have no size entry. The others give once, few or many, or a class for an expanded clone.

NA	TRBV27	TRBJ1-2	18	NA	CASSSTGREGLIYYGYTF	TGTGCCAGCAGTTCCACCGGCAGGGAGGGTTTGATATACTATGGCTACACCTTC
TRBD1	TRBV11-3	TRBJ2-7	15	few	CASSVGQGVTTVQYF	TGTGCCAGCAGCGTAGGACAGGGGGTTACTACGGTGCAGTACTTC
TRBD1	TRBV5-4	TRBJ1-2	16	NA	CASSSIGTGDIYGYTF	TGTGCCAGCAGCTCGATCGGGACAGGAGATATCTATGGCTACACCTTC
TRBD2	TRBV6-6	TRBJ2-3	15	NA	CASSYARGVMNTQYF	TGTGCCAGCAGTTACGCGCGGGGGGTTATGAATACGCAGTATTTT
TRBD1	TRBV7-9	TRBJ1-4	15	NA	CASSPVGQGVEKLFF	TGTGCCAGCAGCCCTGTGGGACAGGGTGTGGAAAAACTGTTTTTT
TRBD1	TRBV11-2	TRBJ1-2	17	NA	CASSTRRGLGANYGYTF	TGTGCCAGCAGCACCCGCAGGGGGTTGGGGGCTAACTATGGCTACACCTTC
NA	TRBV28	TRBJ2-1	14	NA	CASRTGTGYNEQFF	TGTGCCAGCAGAACCGGGACTGGCTACAATGAGCAGTTCTTC
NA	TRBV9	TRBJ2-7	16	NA	CASSEGHGQGLYEQYF	TGTGCCAGCAGCGAGGGTCATGGGCAGGGTTTATACGAGCAGTACTTC
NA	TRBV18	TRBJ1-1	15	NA	CASSPDPAGRTEAFF	TGTGCCAGCTCACCAGATCCGGCGGGGCGCACTGAAGCTTTCTTT
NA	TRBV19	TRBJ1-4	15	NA	CASSPEDSHNEKLFF	TGTGCCAGTAGTCCCGAGGACAGCCATAATGAAAAACTGTTTTTT
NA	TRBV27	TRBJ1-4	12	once	CASSRTGEKLFF	TGTGCCAGCAGTCGCACGGGGGAAAAACTGTTTTTT
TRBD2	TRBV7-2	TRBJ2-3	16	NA	CASSLSGGPGEDTQYF	TGTGCCAGCAGCCTTAGCGGGGGCCCTGGGGAGGATACGCAGTATTTT
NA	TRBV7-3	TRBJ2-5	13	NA	CASSRGGRETQYF	TGTGCCAGCAGCCGCGGAGGACGAGAGACCCAGTACTTC
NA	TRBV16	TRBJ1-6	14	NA	CASSQGVGSSPLHF	TGTGCCAGCAGCCAGGGAGTGGGTAGTTCACCCCTCCACTTT
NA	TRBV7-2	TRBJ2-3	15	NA	CASSPKRPPGGTQYF	TGTGCCAGCAGCCCGAAGCGGCCACCCGGGGGTACGCAGTATTTT
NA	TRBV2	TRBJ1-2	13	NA	CASQGSVGYGYTF	TGTGCCAGCCAGGGGAGCGTCGGCTATGGCTACACCTTC
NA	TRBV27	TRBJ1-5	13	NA	CASSLLRSQPQHF	TGTGCCAGCAGTTTACTTCGGTCTCAGCCCCAGCATTTT
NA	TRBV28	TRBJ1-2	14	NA	CASSPPLQSMGYTF	TGTGCCAGCAGTCCCCCCTTGCAATCTATGGGCTACACCTTC
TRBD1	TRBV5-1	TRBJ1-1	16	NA	CASSVGGQGPNTEAFF	TGCGCCAGCAGCGTCGGAGGACAGGGCCCGAACACTGAAGCTTTCTTT
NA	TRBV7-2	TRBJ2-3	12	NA	CASSLLTDTQYF	TGTGCCAGCAGCTTATTAACAGATACGCAGTATTTT
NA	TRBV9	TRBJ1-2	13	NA	CASSVVSGVGYTF	TGTGCCAGCAGCGTAGTGTCAGGGGTTGGCTACACCTTC
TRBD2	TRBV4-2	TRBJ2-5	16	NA	CASSQGTAGGQETQYF	TGTGCCAGCAGCCAAGGTACAGCGGGGGGGCAAGAGACCCAGTACTTC
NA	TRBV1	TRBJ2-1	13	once	CTSRNPGGNEQFF	TGCACCAGCAGGAACCCGGGAGGGAATGAGCAGTTCTTC
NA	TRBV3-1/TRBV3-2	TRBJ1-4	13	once	CASSYIGGEKLFF	TGTGCCAGCAGCTATATCGGAGGGGAAAAACTGTTTTTT
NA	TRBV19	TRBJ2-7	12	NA	CASSESSYEQYF	TGTGCCAGTAGCGAGAGCTCCTACGAGCAGTACTTC
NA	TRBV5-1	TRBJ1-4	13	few	CASSLSLNEKLFF	TGCGCCAGCAGCTTGTCCCTTAATGAAAAACTGTTTTTT
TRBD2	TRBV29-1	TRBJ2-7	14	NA	CSVEGGSGSYEQYF	TGCAGCGTTGAAGGGGGAAGCGGGAGCTACGAGCAGTACTTC
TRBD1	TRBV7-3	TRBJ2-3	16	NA	CASSLQPDRATDTQYF	TGTGCCAGCAGCTTACAGCCGGACAGGGCCACAGATACGCAGTATTTT
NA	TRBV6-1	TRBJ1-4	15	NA	CASSDGGGSNEKLFF	TGTGCCAGCAGTGATGGGGGGGGTAGTAATGAAAAACTGTTTTTT
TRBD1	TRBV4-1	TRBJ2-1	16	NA	CASSPFSTGVGNEQFF	TGCGCCAGCAGCCCGTTCTCGACAGGGGTCGGCAATGAGCAGTTCTTC
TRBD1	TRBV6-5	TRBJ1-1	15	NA	CASSTSTGAGTEAFF	TGTGCCAGCAGTACCTCGACAGGGGCAGGCACTGAAGCTTTCTTT
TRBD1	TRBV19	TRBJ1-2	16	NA	CATQARTGGAGDGYTF	TGTGCCACCCAAGCGAGGACAGGGGGCGCGGGGGATGGCTACACCTTC
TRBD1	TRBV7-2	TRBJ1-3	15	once	CASSARTGNGNTIYF	TGTGCCAGCAGCGCGAGGACAGGGAACGGAAACACCATATATTTT
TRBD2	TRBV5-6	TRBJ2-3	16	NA	CASSLVAGGKTDTQYF	TGTGCCAGCAGCTTGGTAGCGGGGGGGAAGACAGATACGCAGTATTTT
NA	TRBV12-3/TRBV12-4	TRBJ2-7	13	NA	CASSLSGWYEQYF	TGTGCCAGCAGTTTATCGGGGTGGTACGAGCAGTACTTC
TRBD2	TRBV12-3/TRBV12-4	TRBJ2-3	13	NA	CASSPDGAGGVYF	TGTGCCAGCAGTCCCGATGGAGCGGGGGGAGTGTATTTT
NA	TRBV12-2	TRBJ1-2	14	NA	CASRPRTGGCGYTF	TGTGCAAGTCGCCCGCGGACAGGGGGCTGTGGCTACACCTTC
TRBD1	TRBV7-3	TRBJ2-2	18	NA	CASSFRQGARLNTGELFF	TGTGCCAGCAGCTTTAGACAGGGGGCGAGGTTGAACACCGGGGAGCTGTTTTTT
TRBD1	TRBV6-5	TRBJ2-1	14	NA	CASRGQSESNEQFF	TGTGCCAGCAGGGGACAGTCGGAGAGCAATGAGCAGTTCTTC
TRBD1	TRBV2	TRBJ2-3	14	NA	CASSRDRVGDTQYF	TGTGCCAGCAGTCGGGACAGGGTTGGAGATACGCAGTATTTT
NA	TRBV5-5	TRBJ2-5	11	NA	CASSFKETQYF	TGTGCCAGCAGCTTTAAAGAGACCCAGTACTTC
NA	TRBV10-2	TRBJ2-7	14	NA	CASRIRGRDYEQYF	TGCGCCAGCAGGATAAGGGGGAGAGATTACGAGCAGTACTTC
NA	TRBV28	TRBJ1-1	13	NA	CASSVPPGTEAFF	TGTGCCAGCAGTGTCCCTCCGGGTACCGAAGCTTTCTTT
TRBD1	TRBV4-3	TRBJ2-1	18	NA	CASSQHRDRGWTYNEQFF	TGCGCCAGCAGCCAGCACCGGGACAGGGGTTGGACCTACAATGAGCAGTTCTTC
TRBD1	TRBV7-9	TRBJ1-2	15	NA	CASTSGTGAVNGYTF	TGTGCCAGCACCTCGGGAACAGGGGCAGTTAATGGCTACACCTTC
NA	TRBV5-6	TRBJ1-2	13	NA	CASSLNRLGGYTF	TGTGCCAGCAGCTTGAACAGGTTGGGGGGCTACACCTTC
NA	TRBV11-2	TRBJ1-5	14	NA	CASSLTRGGPPQHF	TGTGCCAGCAGCTTAACCAGGGGTGGTCCGCCCCAGCATTTT
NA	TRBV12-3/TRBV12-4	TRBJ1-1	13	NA	CALTGGMNTEAFF	TGTGCCCTCACCGGGGGGATGAACACTGAAGCTTTCTTT
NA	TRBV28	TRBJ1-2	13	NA	CASSSAGYYGYTF	TGTGCCAGCAGTTCGGCAGGGTATTATGGCTACACCTTC
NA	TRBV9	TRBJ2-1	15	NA	CASSPTLGQTNEQFF	TGTGCCAGCAGCCCTACGCTAGGACAGACCAATGAGCAGTTCTTC
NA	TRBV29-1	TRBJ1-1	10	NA	CSVKGIEAFF	TGCAGCGTTAAGGGGATCGAAGCTTTCTTT
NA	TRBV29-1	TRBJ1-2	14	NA	CSVQLIQGASRYTF	TGCAGCGTACAACTAATACAGGGTGCCAGCCGCTACACCTTC
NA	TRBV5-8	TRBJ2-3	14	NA	CASSLTGNTDTQYF	TGTGCCAGCAGCTTGACAGGGAACACAGATACGCAGTATTTT
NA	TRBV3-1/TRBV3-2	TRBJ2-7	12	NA	CASSGQSYEQYF	TGTGCCAGCAGCGGGCAGTCGTACGAGCAGTACTTC
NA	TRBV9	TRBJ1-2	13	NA	CASSGASNYGYTF	TGTGCCAGCAGCGGGGCCTCAAACTATGGCTACACCTTC